This T cell receptor beta chain is drawn from a study of T cell repertoires in cytomegalovirus infection. On the study more broadly: Recently identified HLA-C-restricted CMV epitopes were used, and well-studied HLA-B-restricted CMV epitopes were used as well. An indication of both CMV infection and matching HLA type came from public TCR beta signatures.

On this clonotype itself: Antigen: not known.

General study points: Cumulated frequencies of public TCR beta families served to identify carriers of CMV plus the relevant HLA. The ex vivo response showed dominance by HLA-C-restricted CMV-specific TCR beta clonotypes.

This CDR3 has 16 residues. Trimming took 7 bases from V and 6 from J; bases not matched to a gene: 11. Germline V lookup: CDR1 MNHEY, CDR2 SMNVEV (reference sequence). Using its own MiXCR run on the reads, TCRdb lists one record per CDR3 protein. The data hold around 300,000 distinct CDR3 sequences, with around a quarter observed a single time. Here the sequenced sample was cultured PBMCs, taken from culture after CMV antigen stimulation. The chain employs TRBV27 and TRBJ1-5; 11 nucleotides agree with TRBD1. The sequence was obtained from a human donor in good health (CMV status not recorded). Some clones in this sample may be carry-over from other donors' samples. CDR3 protein: CASTSGQGAVVQPQHF. In DNA, the CDR3 is TGTGCCAGCACCAGTGGACAGGGGGCTGTCGTTCAGCCCCAGCATTTT.